This T cell receptor (beta chain) was recovered during a study of T cell repertoires in cytomegalovirus infection. Study findings and constraints: Ex vivo, HLA-C-restricted CMV-specific TCR beta clonotypes prevailed over the rest of the response.

This CDR3 is 12 amino acids long. Germline CDR1 ENHRY, CDR2 SYGVKD. V was shortened by 2 bases and J by 3 bases, with 5 bases between the two germline ends. From the reads, TCRdb called clonotypes with MiXCR, one entry per CDR3 protein. The table includes 200,000 to 300,000 distinct CDR3 sequences, around 15% detected once. This clonotype appeared many times. Antigen unknown. The receptor's source is a human donor in good health (CMV status not recorded). Some clones in this sample may be carry-over from other donors' samples. The sequenced sample consisted of PBMCs. The chain couples TRBV10-3 to TRBJ2-7; D remains unclear. The CDR3 nucleotides are TGTGCCATCAGTGAGAGGAACTACGAGCAGTACTTC. This gives the protein CAISERNYEQYF.